This TCR beta chain was sequenced for a study of cytomegalovirus exposure and HLA in healthy donors. V lost 4 bases and J lost 7, with 22 bases in between. Per germline, CDR1 SEHNR and CDR2 FQNEAQ (reference sequence). This CDR3 comprises 16 residues. Here immunoSEQ multiplex PCR was the method, and the copy in TCRdb shows in-frame clones only, minus some. There are some 130,000 clones in the sample; roughly nine tenths occur only once, and 0.95% to 1.5% lies in the top ten. The chain links TRBV7-9 to TRBJ1-2, with a possible D match to TRBD1 (5 bases). The sequenced sample was PBMCs. The sequence was collected from a young woman in good health and CMV-seronegative. Written as DNA, the CDR3 is TGTGCCAGCAGCTCCCGGGGGGATGCAGTGGTTGGTGGCTACACCTTC. It yields the protein CASSSRGDAVVGGYTF.